The 16 T cell receptor beta chains in this list originate from one sample, sequenced in a study of CXCR3-negative and CXCR3-positive naive CD8 T cells. The TRB cDNA libraries were prepared by 5' RACE with UMI labels. TCRdb re-called the 5' RACE reads and gives one entry per CDR3 protein, without DNA. The sample has about 120,000 distinct CDR3 sequences; the top ten hold just over 0.35%. General study points: A higher hydrophobicity marked the TRB CDR3s of CXCR3-positive naive cells versus CXCR3-negative naive cells.

No antigen has been assigned to these receptors. The sequenced sample consisted of naive CXCR3+ CD8+ T cells from blood. Regarding subset: CD45RO-CCR7+CD27+CD95- naive CD8+ T cells expressing CXCR3 (TNR3+). These receptors all come from a human donor in good health. Some clones in this sample may be carry-over from other donors' samples.

The V gene is TRBV3-1, the J gene TRBJ2-1; the TRBD2 assignment by TCRdb is unverifiable without DNA. This CDR3 region has 18 residues. Germline assignment: CDR1 LGHDT and CDR2 YNNKEL (reference sequence). This chain's CDR3 is CASSQDSGTSGRPNEQFF.

The rearrangement joins TRBV7-9 to TRBJ1-2; TCRdb's D gene call, TRBD1, goes unchecked for lack of DNA. The CDR3 runs to 16 residues. Germline CDR1 reads SEHNR; CDR2 reads FQNEAQ (reference sequence). The chain's CDR3 is CASSAPRQTNDYGYTF.

This chain uses TRBV9 with TRBJ2-3; TCRdb gives TRBD1 as the D gene, but with no DNA this cannot be confirmed. The CDR3 sequence is 17 residues long. Per the germline V gene, CDR1 is SGDLS and CDR2 is YYNGEE. The CDR3 sequence: CASSVAFIRGTTDTQYF.

This sequence joins TRBV4-3 and TRBJ1-1; TCRdb indicates TRBD1, and absent DNA this call remains unverified. The V gene's germline CDR1 is LGHNA and CDR2 YSLEER. This CDR3 has 14 amino acids. CDR3 protein: CASSQVAGDTEAFF.

The rearrangement links TRBV14 to TRBJ1-4; TCRdb indicates TRBD1, and absent DNA this call remains unverified. This CDR3 has 17 residues. CDR1 is SGHDN and CDR2 is FVKESK in the germline V gene. This chain's CDR3 is CASSQGPPGTGNEKLFF.

The chain couples TRBV4-2 to TRBJ2-5; absent DNA, TCRdb's TRBD1 call cannot be checked. The CDR3 spans 14 residues. CDR1 LGHNA and CDR2 YNFKEQ come from the germline V gene. This CDR3 is CASTQVGGEETQYF.

This sequence joins TRBV20-1 and TRBJ2-5; absent DNA, TCRdb's TRBD1 call cannot be checked. The CDR3 runs 12 residues. Germline lookup yields CDR1 DFQATT and CDR2 SNEGSKA (reference sequence). CDR3 sequence reads: CSVGQGLETQYF.

This chain joins TRBV7-9 and TRBJ2-2; the D gene TCRdb calls, TRBD2, cannot be checked with no DNA. Germline CDR1 SEHNR, CDR2 FQNEAQ (reference sequence). This CDR3 region has 18 residues. CDR3 sequence: CASSSTITSGRPTGELFF. The variable domain in full, completed from reference TRBV7-9 and TRBJ2-2, reads DTGVSQNPRHKITKRGQNVTFRCDPISEHNRLYWYRQTLGQGPEFLTYFQNEAQLEKSRLLSDRFSAERPKGSFSTLEIQRTEQGDSAMYLCASSSTITSGRPTGELFFGEGSRLTVL.

The chain is built from TRBV29-1 and TRBJ2-7; there is no DNA to check the TCRdb D call of TRBD1. Germline CDR1 and CDR2: SQVTM and ANQGSEA. The CDR3 is 13 residues long. CDR3 in amino acids: CSVVDREPYEQYF.

This chain joins TRBV28 and TRBJ2-6; absent DNA, TCRdb's TRBD1 call cannot be checked. CDR3 length equals 16 residues. Germline V CDR1 and CDR2: MDHEN, SYDVKM. The CDR3 loop is CASREDRGSGANVLTF.

J is TRBJ2-1 and V is TRBV6-4. The CDR3 contains 12 residues. The germline gives CDR1 MRHNA, CDR2 SNTAGT. The CDR3 here is CASSDSGHEQFF.

The chain combines TRBV11-2 with TRBJ2-7. The CDR3 has 14 amino acids. Per the germline V gene, CDR1 is SGHAT and CDR2 is FQNNGV. The CDR3 reads CASSLVGVPYAQYF.

This chain links TRBV29-1 with TRBJ1-1; TCRdb selects TRBD1, and the lack of DNA leaves this call unchecked. This CDR3 spans 12 amino acids. Germline-derived CDR1 and CDR2 are SQVTM and ANQGSEA. The chain's CDR3 is CSVETGDTEAFF.

This chain connects TRBV29-1 to TRBJ2-3; TCRdb selects TRBD2, and the lack of DNA leaves this call unchecked. Germline values: CDR1 SQVTM, CDR2 ANQGSEA. The CDR3 extends over 19 amino acids. The CDR3 sequence: CSVGGTLATRASGADTQYF.

The V gene is TRBV6-5, the J gene TRBJ1-1; TCRdb reports TRBD1, a call that lacks DNA to check it against. CDR3 size: 16 residues. CDR1 MNHEY and CDR2 SVGAGI come from the germline V gene. CDR3 residues: CASSYLSTGLSTEAFF.

The J gene is TRBJ2-7, the V gene TRBV2; checking the TCRdb D call of TRBD2 is not possible without DNA. There are 15 residues in the CDR3. Germline V CDR1 and CDR2: SNHLY, FYNNEI. This chain's CDR3 is CASSQTLKDPYEQYF.